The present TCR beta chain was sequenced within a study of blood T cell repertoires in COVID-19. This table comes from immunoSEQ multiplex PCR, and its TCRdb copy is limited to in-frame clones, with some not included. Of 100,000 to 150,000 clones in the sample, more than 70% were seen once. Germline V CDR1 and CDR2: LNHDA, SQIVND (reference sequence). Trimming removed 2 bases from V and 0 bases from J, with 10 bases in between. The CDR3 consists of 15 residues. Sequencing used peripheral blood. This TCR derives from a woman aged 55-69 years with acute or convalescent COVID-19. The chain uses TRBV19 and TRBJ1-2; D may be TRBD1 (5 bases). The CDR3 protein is CASSISWDSNYGYTF. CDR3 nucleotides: TGTGCCAGTAGTATAAGTTGGGACTCTAACTATGGCTACACCTTC.